These T cell receptor beta chains were read from a single sample in a study of blood T cell repertoires in COVID-19. Libraries were prepared by immunoSEQ multiplex PCR; TCRdb keeps only in-frame clonotypes and omits some of them. The sample includes over 100,000 clones, around 78% of them seen just once. The sequenced sample was peripheral blood. These receptors came from an older woman with acute or convalescent COVID-19. Both conserved end residues are part of each CDR3. The order of the fields is D gene, clone size, J gene, V gene, CDR3 DNA, CDR3 protein. The D gene is left open where the match is weak. The size entry is marked missing in some rows and otherwise reads once, few, many or a size class.

d_gene: .
abundance: .
j_gene: TRBJ1-4
v_gene: TRBV2
CDR3nt: TGTGCCAGCAGGAGAGGGCAGTCTGAAAAACTGTTTTTT
CDR3aa: CASRRGQSEKLFF

d_gene: .
abundance: once
j_gene: TRBJ2-3
v_gene: TRBV18
CDR3nt: TGTGCCAGCTCACCCATCGGTAATACGCAGTATTTT
CDR3aa: CASSPIGNTQYF

d_gene: TRBD1
abundance: .
j_gene: TRBJ2-5
v_gene: TRBV4-1
CDR3nt: TGCGCCAGCAGCCAAGAACAGGGGATGGGAGAGACCCAGTACTTC
CDR3aa: CASSQEQGMGETQYF

d_gene: .
abundance: .
j_gene: TRBJ1-2
v_gene: TRBV19
CDR3nt: TGTGCCAGTAGTAACGACCGGGCAGGGATCTTTTATGGCTACACCTTC
CDR3aa: CASSNDRAGIFYGYTF

d_gene: .
abundance: .
j_gene: TRBJ2-7
v_gene: TRBV6-2/TRBV6-3
CDR3nt: TGTGCCAGCAGCGACAGGACTCCTTCCGGGCTGGGCGAGCAGTACTTC
CDR3aa: CASSDRTPSGLGEQYF

d_gene: TRBD2
abundance: once
j_gene: TRBJ2-5
v_gene: TRBV27
CDR3nt: TGTGCCAGCAGTTTAGCGGGAGTCGGGGAGACCCAGTACTTC
CDR3aa: CASSLAGVGETQYF

d_gene: TRBD1
abundance: .
j_gene: TRBJ1-3
v_gene: TRBV12-5
CDR3nt: TGTGCTAGTGGTGAAGGGACAGCTGGAAACACCATATATTTT
CDR3aa: CASGEGTAGNTIYF

d_gene: TRBD1
abundance: .
j_gene: TRBJ1-1
v_gene: TRBV29-1
CDR3nt: TGCAGCGCTTCCGGGACAGGTGCCCTAGAAGCTTTCTTT
CDR3aa: CSASGTGALEAFF

d_gene: TRBD2
abundance: .
j_gene: TRBJ2-5
v_gene: TRBV9
CDR3nt: TGTGCCAGCAGCGTAGGCTCCCCTAGCGGGGGGGCCGTGGAGTACCAAGAGACCCAGTACTTC
CDR3aa: CASSVGSPSGGAVEYQETQYF

d_gene: TRBD1
abundance: .
j_gene: TRBJ1-1
v_gene: TRBV6-5
CDR3nt: TGTGCCAGCAACGACAGGGGGCGCGTGGTTGAAGCTTTCTTT
CDR3aa: CASNDRGRVVEAFF

d_gene: .
abundance: .
j_gene: TRBJ2-7
v_gene: TRBV7-9
CDR3nt: TGTGCCAGCAGCTCATCCCCCTACGAGCAGTACTTC
CDR3aa: CASSSSPYEQYF

d_gene: .
abundance: once
j_gene: TRBJ1-6
v_gene: TRBV2
CDR3nt: TGTGCCACCCTGGACACGAGCTCACCCCTCCACTTT
CDR3aa: CATLDTSSPLHF

d_gene: TRBD2
abundance: .
j_gene: TRBJ2-1
v_gene: TRBV5-1
CDR3nt: TGCGCCAGCGAGCCAGCGGGGGGCACTAATGAGCAGTTCTTC
CDR3aa: CASEPAGGTNEQFF

d_gene: .
abundance: .
j_gene: TRBJ1-2
v_gene: TRBV27
CDR3nt: TGTGCCAGCAGAGTGGGGGGAACTTTGGGCTATGGCTACACCTTC
CDR3aa: CASRVGGTLGYGYTF

d_gene: TRBD1
abundance: .
j_gene: TRBJ1-5
v_gene: TRBV2
CDR3nt: TGTGCCAGCAGTGGATTGGGACAGGGGAATCAACCCCAGCATTTT
CDR3aa: CASSGLGQGNQPQHF

d_gene: .
abundance: .
j_gene: TRBJ1-2
v_gene: TRBV28
CDR3nt: TGTGCCAGCAGTCGATGGGGGGATGGCTACACCTTC
CDR3aa: CASSRWGDGYTF

d_gene: .
abundance: once
j_gene: TRBJ1-1
v_gene: TRBV30
CDR3nt: TGTGCCTGGAGTGTAGACGGGGGTTACGGCGCTGAAGCTTTCTTT
CDR3aa: CAWSVDGGYGAEAFF

d_gene: TRBD2
abundance: .
j_gene: TRBJ2-5
v_gene: TRBV6-2/TRBV6-3
CDR3nt: TGTGCCAGCAGTCAATCGGGAGGCCTTGGTGAGACCCAGTACTTC
CDR3aa: CASSQSGGLGETQYF

d_gene: .
abundance: .
j_gene: TRBJ1-1
v_gene: TRBV19
CDR3nt: TGTGCCAGTAACTCTCCCGGGATGAACACTGAAGCTTTCTTT
CDR3aa: CASNSPGMNTEAFF

d_gene: .
abundance: .
j_gene: TRBJ1-6
v_gene: TRBV5-4
CDR3nt: TGTGCCAGCAGCTTGGACCTAAGCGGGCGTTCACCCCTCCACTTT
CDR3aa: CASSLDLSGRSPLHF

d_gene: .
abundance: .
j_gene: TRBJ2-4
v_gene: TRBV28
CDR3nt: TGTGCCAGCGGTGGCAGACGGGGCATTCAGTACTTC
CDR3aa: CASGGRRGIQYF

d_gene: .
abundance: .
j_gene: TRBJ1-1
v_gene: TRBV5-1
CDR3nt: TGCGCCAGCAGCTTGTTGCAGGCGCGAAACACTGAAGCTTTCTTT
CDR3aa: CASSLLQARNTEAFF

d_gene: .
abundance: .
j_gene: TRBJ1-5
v_gene: TRBV7-6
CDR3nt: TGTGCCAGCAGCTTAGGGACAGCTAGCAATCAGCCCCAGCATTTT
CDR3aa: CASSLGTASNQPQHF

d_gene: .
abundance: once
j_gene: TRBJ2-1
v_gene: TRBV6-5
CDR3nt: TGTGCCAGCAGTTCGACTAGATTACACAATGAGCAGTTCTTC
CDR3aa: CASSSTRLHNEQFF

d_gene: TRBD2
abundance: .
j_gene: TRBJ2-3
v_gene: TRBV29-1
CDR3nt: TGCAGCGTCGGGGGGGCTAGCACAGATACGCAGTATTTT
CDR3aa: CSVGGASTDTQYF

d_gene: .
abundance: .
j_gene: TRBJ2-1
v_gene: TRBV19
CDR3nt: TGTGCCAGTAGGAGTGGGAGTAATCTGCAGTTCTTC
CDR3aa: CASRSGSNLQFF

d_gene: .
abundance: .
j_gene: TRBJ1-5
v_gene: TRBV28
CDR3nt: TGTGCCAGCAGCGCGACCGGGACACCTAACAATCAGCCCCAGCATTTT
CDR3aa: CASSATGTPNNQPQHF